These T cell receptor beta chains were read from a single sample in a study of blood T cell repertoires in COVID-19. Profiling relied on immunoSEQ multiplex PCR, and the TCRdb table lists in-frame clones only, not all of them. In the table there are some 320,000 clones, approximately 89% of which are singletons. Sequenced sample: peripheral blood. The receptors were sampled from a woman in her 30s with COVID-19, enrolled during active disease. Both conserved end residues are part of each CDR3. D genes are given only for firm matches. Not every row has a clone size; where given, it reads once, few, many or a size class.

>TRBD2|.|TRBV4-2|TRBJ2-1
TGTGCCAGCAGCCAAGATCACCTAGCGGGGGTTCTCGGCAATGAGCAGTTCTTC
CASSQDHLAGVLGNEQFF
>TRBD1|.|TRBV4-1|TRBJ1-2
TGCGCCAGCAGCCAAGGCCCTCCCAGGGGGCCTGGCTACACCTTC
CASSQGPPRGPGYTF
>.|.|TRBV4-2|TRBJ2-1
TGTGCCAGCAGCCAAGATTCCGGGGGCTACAATGAGCAGTTCTTC
CASSQDSGGYNEQFF
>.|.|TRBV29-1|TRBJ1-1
TGCAGCGTTGAAGACAGGGTTAGGTACACTGAAGCTTTCTTT
CSVEDRVRYTEAFF
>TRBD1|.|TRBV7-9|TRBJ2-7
TGTGCCAGCAGTTCGGGACAGGACTTCTCCTACGAGCAGTACTTC
CASSSGQDFSYEQYF
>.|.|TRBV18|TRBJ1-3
TGTGCCAGCTCACAGGACAGTGTCGGAAACACCATATATTTT
CASSQDSVGNTIYF
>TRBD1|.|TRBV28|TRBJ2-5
TGTGCCAGCAGTTACACCCTTCAGACAGGGGACGAGACCCAGTACTTC
CASSYTLQTGDETQYF
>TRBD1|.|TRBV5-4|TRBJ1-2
TGTGCCAGCAGCGCGGACCTACAGGGGGCGCGCGGCTACACCTTC
CASSADLQGARGYTF
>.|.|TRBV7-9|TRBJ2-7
TGTGCCAGCAGCGGGGGGGCTGTGGACGGAACCTACGAGCAGTACTTC
CASSGGAVDGTYEQYF
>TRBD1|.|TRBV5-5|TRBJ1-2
TGTGCCAGCAGCTTGGAGGGACAGGGTAACTATGGCTACACCTTC
CASSLEGQGNYGYTF
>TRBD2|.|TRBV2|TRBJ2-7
TGTGCCAGCAGTCACAGTGCGGGGGGAGTCTACGAGCAGTACTTC
CASSHSAGGVYEQYF
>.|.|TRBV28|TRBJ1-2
TGTGCCAGCAAAAATAATAAGGGAGGTGGCTACACCTTC
CASKNNKGGGYTF
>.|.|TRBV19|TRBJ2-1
TGTGCCAGTAGTCTCTGGGGAGGGGGTGATGAGCAGTTCTTC
CASSLWGGGDEQFF
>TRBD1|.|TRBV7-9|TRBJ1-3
TGTGCCAGCAGCGGCCAGGGGGCCTCCCCAGGAAACACCATATATTTT
CASSGQGASPGNTIYF
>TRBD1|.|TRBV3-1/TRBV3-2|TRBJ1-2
TGTGCCAGCAGCCCAGACAGGGGGACCTATGGCTACACCTTC
CASSPDRGTYGYTF
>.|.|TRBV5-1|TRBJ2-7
TGCGCCAGCAGCTCCGACAGGATATTATACGAGCAGTACTTC
CASSSDRILYEQYF
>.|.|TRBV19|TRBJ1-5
TGTGCCAGTAGTATTCGGGATTTCGGTCAGCCCCAGCATTTT
CASSIRDFGQPQHF
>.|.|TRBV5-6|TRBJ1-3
TGTGCCAGCAGCTTGGGGACAGTCCGGGACACCATATATTTT
CASSLGTVRDTIYF
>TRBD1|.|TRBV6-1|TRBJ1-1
TGTGCCAGCAGTGAAAGGACAGGGGAGTTCACTGAAGCTTTCTTT
CASSERTGEFTEAFF
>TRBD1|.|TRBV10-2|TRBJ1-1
TGCGCCAGCAGTCCTTCGACAGGGTCAAGCACTGAAGCTTTCTTT
CASSPSTGSSTEAFF
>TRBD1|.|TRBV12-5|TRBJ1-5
TGTGCTAGTGGTTCAGACAGGGGAACTTTTCTTAGCAATCAGCCCCAGCATTTT
CASGSDRGTFLSNQPQHF
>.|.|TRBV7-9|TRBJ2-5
TGTGCCAGCAGCTTATTTAGAGCGGCCCAAGAGACCCAGTACTTC
CASSLFRAAQETQYF
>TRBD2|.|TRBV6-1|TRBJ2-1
TGTGCCAGCAGGGGGACTAGCGGGTTGAATGAGCAGTTCTTC
CASRGTSGLNEQFF
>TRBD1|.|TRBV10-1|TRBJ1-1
TGCGCCAGCAGGGGGAGACAGGGCGCTGAAGCTTTCTTT
CASRGRQGAEAFF
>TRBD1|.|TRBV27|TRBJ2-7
TGTGCCAGCAGTCCCGGGACAGGGGGTCGGTACGAGCAGTACTTC
CASSPGTGGRYEQYF
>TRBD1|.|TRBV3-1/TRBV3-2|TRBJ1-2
TGTGCCAGCAGCCGACCACAGGGGGCTGGCTACACCTTC
CASSRPQGAGYTF
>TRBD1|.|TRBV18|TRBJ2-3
TGTGCCAGCTCATCTAACAGGGGAAGCACAGATACGCAGTATTTT
CASSSNRGSTDTQYF
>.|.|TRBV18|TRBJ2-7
TGTGCCAGCTCACCTGAGGTGGGGGCTGTCTACGAGCAGTACTTC
CASSPEVGAVYEQYF
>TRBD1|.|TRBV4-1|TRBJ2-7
TGCGCCAGCAGCCTAGAGTGGGACAGGGGATACGAGCAGTACTTC
CASSLEWDRGYEQYF
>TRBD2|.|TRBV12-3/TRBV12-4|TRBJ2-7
TGTGCCAGCGGGCAGGGAGGGAGCTACGAGCAGTACTTC
CASGQGGSYEQYF
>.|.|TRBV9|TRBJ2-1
TGTGCCAGCAGCCCACATTCGCAGGATGAGCAGTTCTTC
CASSPHSQDEQFF
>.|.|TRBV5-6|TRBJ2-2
TGTGCCAGCAGCTTGAGCGGAGGGGGCAAGAACACCGGGGAGCTGTTTTTT
CASSLSGGGKNTGELFF
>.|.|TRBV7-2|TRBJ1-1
TGTGCCAGCAGCCCCCCGCGTGGAGAGGACACTGAAGCTTTCTTT
CASSPPRGEDTEAFF
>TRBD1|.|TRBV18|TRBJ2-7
TGTGCCAGCTCAGGACAGGGGGCCTACGAGCAGTACTTC
CASSGQGAYEQYF
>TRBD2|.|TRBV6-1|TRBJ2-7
TGTGCCAGCAGTGATCTAGCGGGGGTCTACGAGCAGTACTTC
CASSDLAGVYEQYF
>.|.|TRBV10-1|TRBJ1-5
TGCGCCAGCAGTGAGCCGGGTCAGCCCCAGCATTTT
CASSEPGQPQHF
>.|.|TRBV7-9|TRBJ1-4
TGTGCCAGCAGCTTAGAACTTAATGAAAAACTGTTTTTT
CASSLELNEKLFF
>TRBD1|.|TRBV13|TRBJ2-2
TGTGCCAGCAGCTCGGACAGGGTCACCGGGGAGCTGTTTTTT
CASSSDRVTGELFF
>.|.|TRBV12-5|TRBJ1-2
TGTGCTAGTGCTCGTTTCGGGGGAACTCTGTGGGGCTACACCTTC
CASARFGGTLWGYTF
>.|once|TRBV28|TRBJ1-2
TGTGCCAGCAGTTTCGCTACAGGGAAGGCCTATGGCTACACCTTC
CASSFATGKAYGYTF
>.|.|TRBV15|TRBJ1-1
TGTGCCACCAGCAGACCTACGCCAGGGTCGGAGACTGAAGCTTTCTTT
CATSRPTPGSETEAFF
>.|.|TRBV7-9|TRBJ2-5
TGTGCCAGCAGCCTGGACAGTTTTAGAGAGACCCAGTACTTC
CASSLDSFRETQYF